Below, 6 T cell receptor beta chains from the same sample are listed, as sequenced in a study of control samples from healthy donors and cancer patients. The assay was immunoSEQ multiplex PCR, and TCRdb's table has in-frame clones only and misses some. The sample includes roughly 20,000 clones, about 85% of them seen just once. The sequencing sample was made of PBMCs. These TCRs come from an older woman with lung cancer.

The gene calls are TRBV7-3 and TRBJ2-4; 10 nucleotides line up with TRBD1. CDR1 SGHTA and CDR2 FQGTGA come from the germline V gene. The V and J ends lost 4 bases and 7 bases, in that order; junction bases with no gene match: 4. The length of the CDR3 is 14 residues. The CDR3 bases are TGTGCCAGCAGCTCGACAGGGGGCGCGAACATTCAGTACTTC. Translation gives CASSSTGGANIQYF.

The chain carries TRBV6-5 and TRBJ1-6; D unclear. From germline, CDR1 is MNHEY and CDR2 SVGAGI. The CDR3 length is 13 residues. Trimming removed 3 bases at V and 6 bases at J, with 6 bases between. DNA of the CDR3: TGTGCCAGCAGTTATGACGGTAATTCACCCCTCCACTTT. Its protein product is CASSYDGNSPLHF.

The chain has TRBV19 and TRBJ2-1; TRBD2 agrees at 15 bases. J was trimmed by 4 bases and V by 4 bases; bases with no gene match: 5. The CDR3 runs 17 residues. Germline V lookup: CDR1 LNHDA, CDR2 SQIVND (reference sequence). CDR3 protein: CASSRMGLAGGYNEQFF. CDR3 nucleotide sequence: TGTGCCAGTAGTAGAATGGGACTAGCGGGAGGTTACAATGAGCAGTTCTTC.

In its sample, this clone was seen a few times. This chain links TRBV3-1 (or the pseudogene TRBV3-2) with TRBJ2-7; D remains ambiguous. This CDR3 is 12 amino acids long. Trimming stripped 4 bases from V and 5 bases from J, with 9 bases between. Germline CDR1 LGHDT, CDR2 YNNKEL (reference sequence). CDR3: CASSPTRHEQYF. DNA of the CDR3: TGTGCCAGCAGCCCGACCCGCCACGAGCAGTACTTC.

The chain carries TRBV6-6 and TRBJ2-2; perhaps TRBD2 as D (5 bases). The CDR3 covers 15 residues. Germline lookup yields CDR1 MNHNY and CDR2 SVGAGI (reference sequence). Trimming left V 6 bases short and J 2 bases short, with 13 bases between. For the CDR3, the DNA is TGTGCCAGCAGCCCCGGGGTGATAAACACCGGGGAGCTGTTTTTT. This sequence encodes CASSPGVINTGELFF.

The CDR3 reads CASSETRFHEQYF. CDR3 DNA: TGTGCCAGCAGTGAGACTAGATTCCACGAGCAGTACTTC. The gene calls are TRBV28 and TRBJ2-7, with a tentative D call TRBD2 (6 bases). The germline CDR1 and CDR2 sequences are MDHEN and SYDVKM. The CDR3 has 13 amino acids. V was trimmed by 5 bases and J by 5 bases, leaving 13 bases between them. The whole variable domain, remainder taken from reference TRBV28 and TRBJ2-7, is DVKVTQSSRYLVKRTGEKVFLECVQDMDHENMFWYRQDPGLGLRLIYFSYDVKMKEKGDIPEGYSVSREKKERFSLILESASTNQTSMYLCASSETRFHEQYFGPGTRLTVT.